The present T cell receptor beta chain was sequenced within a study of T cell responses to AZD1222 COVID-19 vaccine. Libraries were prepared by immunoSEQ multiplex PCR; TCRdb keeps only in-frame clonotypes and omits some of them. The sample has 95,000 to 150,000 clones, more than 70% seen once. The CDR3 consists of 11 residues. The germline V and J ends were trimmed by 3 bases and 6 bases, with 6 bases remaining between them. Germline values: CDR1 LGHDT, CDR2 YNNKEL (reference sequence). This chain links TRBV3-1 (or the pseudogene TRBV3-2) with TRBJ2-7; a weak D match, TRBD2 (5 bases). The sequence was collected from an adult who received the AZD1222 COVID-19 vaccine. This specimen was peripheral blood, taken 28 days after the second AZD1222 dose. The CDR3 region has the DNA TGTGCCAGCAGCCATGAGGGCGAGCAGTACTTC. This translates into CASSHEGEQYF.